This TCR beta chain stems from a study of blood T cell repertoires in COVID-19. Looking at the study overall: Donors in the United States, Italy and Spain gave samples during acute or convalescent COVID-19. PBMCs, B-cell-depleted T cells, or T cells were the source of the cDNA or gDNA that made up the material.

This CDR3 has 13 residues. Germline V gene data show CDR1 as SQVTM and CDR2 as ANQGSEA. V was pared by 5 bases and J by 2 bases, with 7 bases between. In the original workflow: Estimated nucleated cell counts came from reference gene primer amplification. Sequenced by immunoSEQ multiplex PCR; TCRdb stores in-frame clones only, minus some. Clone size and V and J calls were adopted from that table, with D and trimming inferred from the DNA. Altogether 70,000 to 95,000 clones are present, approximately 86% being singletons, with the ten largest covering over 15%. The TCR comes from an elderly man with active or convalescent COVID-19. Specimen: peripheral blood. The gene calls are TRBV29-1 and TRBJ2-6; D not certain. The DNA for the CDR3 is TGCAGCGTTATGAGTGCTGGGGCCAACGTCCTGACTTTC. Translating it yields CSVMSAGANVLTF.